This paragraph reports one TCR beta chain. The sample comes from a study of blood T cell repertoires in COVID-19. As for the study in general: Sources were T cells, B-cell-depleted T cells, or PBMCs; the material itself was cDNA or gDNA.

Trimming took 7 bases from V and 3 from J; bases not matched to a gene: 9. This CDR3 region has 15 residues. The germline CDR1 and CDR2 sequences are SQVTM and ANQGSEA. Original processing methods: Using reference gene primer amplification, nucleated cell counts were estimated. TCRdb keeps only in-frame clones here, not all; method: immunoSEQ multiplex PCR. V, J and clone size are those of that table, while D and trimming were read from the DNA. The data hold 100,000 to 150,000 clones, with about 88% observed a single time. Individuals drawn from 20 to 30 US areas were roughly 18 to 95 years old. Participants had their cohort set by participant-reported clinical history.

This chain uses TRBV29-1 with TRBJ2-3; TRBD1 agrees at 11 bases. The sequence derives from a middle-aged man with acute COVID-19. Sequencing used PBMCs or T cells enriched from blood (not recorded which). The CDR3 sequence is CSEGRGTGGTDTQYF. The CDR3 nucleotides are TGCAGCGAGGGGCGAGGGACAGGGGGGACAGATACGCAGTATTTT.